This T cell receptor beta chain was observed in a study of blood T cells in healthy people across ages. The study's findings and limits: Since the PBMCs were unsorted, naive and antigen-experienced cells could not be conclusively compared. A greater number of naive CD4+ cells and higher diversity distinguished long-lived donors from aged donors.

A second PCR, run for roughly 7 to 12 cycles, used a sample-barcoded 5' primer plus a J-beta primer mix. MiXCR was run by TCRdb on the 5' RACE reads, yielding one entry per CDR3 protein. This table holds 1.5 million to 2 million distinct CDR3 sequences, about 50% found once. The V gene end was trimmed by 0 bases and the J gene end by 5 bases; junction bases not matched to a gene: 17. Germline values: CDR1 LGHNA, CDR2 YSLEER. The length of the CDR3 is 21 residues. A note on this clonotype: The antigen remains undetermined.

The donors, all healthy, were Caucasians living in Russia, aged about 6 to 90. For every donor, a draw yielded 7.5 to 10 milliliters of peripheral blood. The receptor's source is a middle-aged woman in good health. The V call is TRBV4-3, the J call TRBJ2-5, with 14 bases fitting TRBD2. Sequencing was done on a sample of blood. CDR3: CASSQDRWFSTSGGARETQYF. DNA of the CDR3: TGCGCCAGCAGCCAAGATAGATGGTTCTCGACTAGCGGGGGGGCCCGTGAGACCCAGTACTTC.